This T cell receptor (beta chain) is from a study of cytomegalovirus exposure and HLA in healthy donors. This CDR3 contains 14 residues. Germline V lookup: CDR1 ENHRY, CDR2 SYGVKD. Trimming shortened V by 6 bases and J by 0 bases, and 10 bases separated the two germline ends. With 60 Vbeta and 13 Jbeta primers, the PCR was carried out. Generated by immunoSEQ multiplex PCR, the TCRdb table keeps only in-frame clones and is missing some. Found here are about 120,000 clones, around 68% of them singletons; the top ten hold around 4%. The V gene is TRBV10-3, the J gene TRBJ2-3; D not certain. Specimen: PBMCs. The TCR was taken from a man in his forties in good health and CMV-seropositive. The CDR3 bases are TGTGCCATCAGCCGTCCCCGGAGCACAGATACGCAGTATTTT. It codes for CAISRPRSTDTQYF.